Listed below are T cell receptor beta chains from one sample, sequenced in a study of cytomegalovirus exposure and HLA in healthy donors. The data were produced by immunoSEQ multiplex PCR, yet TCRdb's version contains in-frame clones alone and is incomplete. The table records 95,000 to 100,000 clones, around four fifths of them present only once. Sequencing was done on a sample of PBMCs. These receptor sequences come from a man aged 35 to 55 in good health and CMV-seronegative. Each CDR3 is given with its conserved first and last residue. Fields, in order: CDR3 length, clone size, J gene, D gene, V gene, CDR3 DNA, CDR3 protein. A D gene is named only where the DNA matches it firmly. The size of a clone is reported for some rows only, either as once, few or many, or as a class for expanded clones.

11,.,TRBJ1-2,TRBD1,TRBV30,TGTGCCTGGGCGGCAGGGGGCGGCTACACCTTC,CAWAAGGGYTF
12,.,TRBJ2-1,.,TRBV5-4,TGTGCCAGCCGACCGGAGAGCAATGAGCAGTTCTTC,CASRPESNEQFF
13,.,TRBJ2-1,TRBD1,TRBV6-5,TGTGCCAGCAGCCTCGGACAGGGACTGGAGCAGTTCTTC,CASSLGQGLEQFF
15,.,TRBJ1-3,TRBD1,TRBV6-5,TGTGCCAGCAGTTATGACAGGGATTCTGGAAACACCATATATTTT,CASSYDRDSGNTIYF
14,.,TRBJ2-5,.,TRBV5-4,TGTGCCAGCAGCGTCGCGACACGTCAAGAGACCCAGTACTTC,CASSVATRQETQYF
13,.,TRBJ2-5,TRBD1,TRBV5-1,TGCGCCAGCAGCTTGGACAGGGGGGAGACCCAGTACTTC,CASSLDRGETQYF
11,.,TRBJ2-3,.,TRBV25-1,TGTGCCAGCGCGCGAGCTAATACGCAGTATTTT,CASARANTQYF
13,.,TRBJ1-1,.,TRBV6-1,TGTGCCAGCAGATCTGACTCCTCCACTGAAGCTTTCTTT,CASRSDSSTEAFF
14,once,TRBJ2-7,TRBD1,TRBV28,TGTGCCAGCAGTTTAGCCGCAGGGGGCGTTCAGCAGTACTTC,CASSLAAGGVQQYF
18,.,TRBJ1-5,TRBD1,TRBV18,TGTGCCAGCTCACCGGCGGGACAGGGGGCTTTCGGCAATCAGCCCCAGCATTTT,CASSPAGQGAFGNQPQHF
14,.,TRBJ1-1,TRBD1,TRBV18,TGTGCCAGCTCACCTCAGGGGGCTATCGCTGAAGCTTTCTTT,CASSPQGAIAEAFF
14,.,TRBJ2-7,TRBD1,TRBV6-1,TGTGCCAGCGGGGACAGGGATCCTCCCTACGAGCAGTACTTC,CASGDRDPPYEQYF
16,.,TRBJ2-4,TRBD1,TRBV5-1,TGCGCCAGCAGCTTGGAGGGACAGGGGGCCCGAAACATTCAGTACTTC,CASSLEGQGARNIQYF
16,.,TRBJ2-2,TRBD2,TRBV4-1,TGCGCCAGCAGCCGGGAGGGGAGGGCGTGGGCCGGGGAGCTGTTTTTT,CASSREGRAWAGELFF
11,.,TRBJ2-7,TRBD2,TRBV7-8,TGTGCCAGCAGCTTGACTAGCCAGCAGTACTTC,CASSLTSQQYF
15,.,TRBJ1-3,.,TRBV28,TGTGCCAGCAGCTGGCGGGGTTGGGCTGGAAACACCATATATTTT,CASSWRGWAGNTIYF
17,.,TRBJ2-7,TRBD1,TRBV4-1,TGCGCCAGCAGCCAAGATACTCTTCGAGAGGGGGCCCACGAGCAGTACTTC,CASSQDTLREGAHEQYF
14,.,TRBJ2-7,TRBD1,TRBV4-1,TGCGCCAGCAGCTCCCGACAGGGGCCCTACGAGCAGTACTTC,CASSSRQGPYEQYF
16,.,TRBJ2-2,.,TRBV11-1,TGTGCCAGCAGCTTAGCGGGACACCTAAACACCGGGGAGCTGTTTTTT,CASSLAGHLNTGELFF
17,.,TRBJ1-6,.,TRBV5-1,TGCGCCAGCAGCTTGGGACAGGTCAATCCGTATAATTCACCCCTCCACTTT,CASSLGQVNPYNSPLHF
13,.,TRBJ1-1,.,TRBV7-6,TGTGCCAGCAGCTTAGCGCCGGTCACTGAAGCTTTCTTT,CASSLAPVTEAFF
15,.,TRBJ1-1,TRBD1,TRBV7-2,TGTGCCAGCAGCTTAGAGGGACAGAGGAACACTGAAGCTTTCTTT,CASSLEGQRNTEAFF
14,.,TRBJ1-2,TRBD1,TRBV28,TGTGCCAGCAGAGGACAGGTGGTTAACTATGGCTACACCTTC,CASRGQVVNYGYTF
13,.,TRBJ2-1,.,TRBV19,TGTGCCAGTAGTATAGATGGGGGGTATGAGCAGTTCTTC,CASSIDGGYEQFF
14,.,TRBJ2-7,TRBD2,TRBV14,TGTGCCAGCAGGCCAGCGGGAGTCACCTACGAGCAGTACTTC,CASRPAGVTYEQYF
17,.,TRBJ1-1,TRBD1,TRBV7-6,TGTGCCAGCAGCCGTACCTCAGGGGGCGATCGTTCCACTGAAGCTTTCTTT,CASSRTSGGDRSTEAFF